The 18 T cell receptor beta chains in this list originate from one sample, sequenced in a study of blood T cells in healthy people across ages. Combining a sample-barcoded 5' primer with a J-beta primer mix, a second PCR ran for about 6 to 11 cycles. MiXCR was run by TCRdb on the 5' RACE reads, yielding one entry per CDR3 protein. The table lists some 550,000 distinct CDR3 sequences, roughly 48% of them singletons. The specimen sequenced was blood. Source of these receptors: a man at least 80 years old in good health.

The sample holds a few counts of this clonotype. The chain combines TRBV7-2 with TRBJ2-5; D uncertain. The CDR3 spans 15 residues. V was clipped by 0 bases and J by 1 base, with 9 bases between them. Germline V gives CDR1 SGHTA, CDR2 FQGNSA. DNA for the CDR3: TGTGCCAGCAGCTTAGCGTCGGCACCCCAAGAGACCCAGTACTTC. Protein sequence: CASSLASAPQETQYF.

This clonotype has a single count. The J gene is TRBJ1-4, the V gene TRBV20-1; D call uncertain. CDR1 DFQATT and CDR2 SNEGSKA come from the germline V gene (reference sequence). The V end was cut by 5 bases, the J end by 8 bases, with 15 bases between. This CDR3 has 13 amino acids. CDR3 in DNA: TGCAGTGCTCCGGGCCCCTTGGGGGAAAAACTGTTTTTT. Protein: CSAPGPLGEKLFF.

This chain connects TRBV5-1 to TRBJ1-4; TRBD1 agrees at 7 bases. The germline V gene encodes CDR1 SGHRS and CDR2 YFSETQ. This CDR3 comprises 15 residues. After removal of 4 bases from V and 5 bases from J, the junction contained 8 bases not matched to a gene. CDR3 region: CASSPGTVRNEKLFF. The CDR3 coding sequence is TGCGCCAGCAGCCCCGGGACAGTCAGAAATGAAAAACTGTTTTTT.

The chain links TRBV30 to TRBJ2-5, with 8 bases aligning to TRBD2. V dropped 3 bases and J dropped 11; count of bases not matched to a gene: 17. In germline, CDR1 is GTSNPN, CDR2 SVGIG (reference sequence). CDR3 length: 15 residues. The DNA of the CDR3 is TGTGCCTGGAGCCGGTCGGTAGCGGGAAGGAATGAGCAGTACTTC. It encodes CAWSRSVAGRNEQYF.

In this sample, this clonotype turned up a few times. The chain employs TRBV7-6 and TRBJ1-2, with D uncertain. Germline CDR1 reads SGHVS; CDR2 reads FNYEAQ. V was shortened by 5 bases and J by 4 bases, with 17 bases between the two germline ends. The CDR3 covers 15 residues. The CDR3 protein is CASSHTTQIGYGYTF. In DNA form, the CDR3 reads TGTGCCAGCAGCCACACGACACAAATCGGCTATGGCTACACCTTC.

A few counts support this clonotype. V gene TRBV7-9 combines with J gene TRBJ2-2; TRBD2 aligns across 10 bases. Trimming removed 1 base from V and 1 base from J; junction bases left unmatched: 0. Germline V gene lookup returns CDR1 SEHNR and CDR2 FQNEAQ (reference sequence). This CDR3 has 16 residues. The CDR3 DNA reads TGTGCCAGCAGCTTAGGGACTAGCGGGAACACCGGGGAGCTGTTTTTT. Translating gives CASSLGTSGNTGELFF.

This chain uses TRBV6-6 with TRBJ1-2; 8 bases are shared with TRBD1. Germline CDR1 and CDR2: MNHNY and SVGAGI (reference sequence). V was clipped by 6 bases and J by 5 bases; unmatched bases: 8. CDR3 length equals 14 residues. The CDR3 is CASSYRGGAYGYTF. CDR3 bases: TGTGCCAGCAGCTACAGGGGGGGCGCGTATGGCTACACCTTC.

The V gene is TRBV5-1, the J gene TRBJ1-1; D is undetermined. Germline V CDR1 and CDR2: SGHRS, YFSETQ. The CDR3 runs 14 residues. Trimming left V 4 bases short and J 3 bases short, with 13 bases between. CDR3: CASSPRESDTEAFF. CDR3 DNA: TGCGCCAGCAGCCCCCGGGAGAGCGACACTGAAGCTTTCTTT. Full variable domain (rest looked up from reference TRBV5-1 and TRBJ1-1): KAGVTQTPRYLIKTRGQQVTLSCSPISGHRSVSWYQQTPGQGLQFLFEYFSETQRNKGNFPGRFSGRQFSNSRSEMNVSTLELGDSALYLCASSPRESDTEAFFGQGTRLTVV.

This clonotype was seen only a few times. The rearrangement joins TRBV7-9 to TRBJ2-6, with a possible D match to TRBD2 (6 bases). V dropped 1 base and J dropped 3 bases, with 7 bases sitting between them. There are 15 residues in the CDR3. The germline gives CDR1 SEHNR, CDR2 FQNEAQ (reference sequence). The CDR3 DNA is TGTGCCAGCAGCTTAGTCGGGGGTGGGGCCAACGTCCTGACTTTC. Amino acid sequence: CASSLVGGGANVLTF.

As to this clonotype: A junction end diverges from the germline sequence, so it may reflect a read error. CDR3 sequence (DNA): TGTGCCAACAGTGAAGTAAGGGCAACTAATGAAAAACTGTTTTTT. Its translation is CANSEVRATNEKLFF. The rearrangement uses TRBV2 and TRBJ1-4; no definite D call. The CDR3 covers 15 residues. Germline lookup yields CDR1 SNHLY and CDR2 FYNNEI.

The chain uses TRBV29-1 and TRBJ2-5; 8 bases align to TRBD2. CDR1 and CDR2 (germline): SQVTM, ANQGSEA. Germline trimming cut 3 bases from V and 11 bases from J; bases unmatched to any gene: 14. The CDR3 runs 14 residues. The CDR3 DNA follows: TGCAGCGTTGAGGGGAACGGGAGGGGGGATGAGCAGTACTTC. It specifies CSVEGNGRGDEQYF.

This chain joins TRBV12-3 or TRBV12-4 and TRBJ2-1, with 7 bases fitting TRBD2. The V gene end was trimmed by 1 base and the J gene end by 1 base; junction bases not matched to a gene: 19. The CDR3 loop spans 21 amino acids. CDR3 in amino acids: CASSLVPGGGDEPISYNEQFF. The CDR3 nucleotides are TGTGCCAGCAGTTTAGTCCCGGGGGGAGGGGACGAACCAATATCCTACAATGAGCAGTTCTTC.

The gene calls are TRBV7-3 and TRBJ2-5; 7 bases are a match to TRBD2. The closer fit of TRBJ2-7 to the DNA end suggests the J call may be wrong. The CDR3 sequence is 15 residues long. Per germline, CDR1 SGHTA and CDR2 FQGTGA. The CDR3 coding sequence is TGTGCCAGCAGCTTAAGCCGGGACTACCGCTACGAGCAGTACTTC. Encoded protein: CASSLSRDYRYEQYF.

V is TRBV6-5 and J is TRBJ2-5; D not certain. The end of the DNA fits TRBJ2-7 better, so the J call may be wrong. CDR1 and CDR2 (germline): MNHEY, SVGAGI. The CDR3 length is 13 residues. CDR3 sequence (DNA): TGTGCCAGCAGTTACTCTTGGGTCCACGAGCAGTACTTC. Translated, it gives CASSYSWVHEQYF.

The chain joins TRBV20-1 to TRBJ1-1; D gene unclear. This CDR3 is built from 15 residues. Germline V gene lookup returns CDR1 DFQATT and CDR2 SNEGSKA (reference sequence). Trimming took 5 bases from V and 1 from J, leaving 17 bases between them. The CDR3 reads CSAPPREKANTEAFF. The CDR3, as DNA: TGCAGTGCTCCCCCCCGGGAGAAGGCGAACACTGAAGCTTTCTTT.

The V and J genes are TRBV20-1 and TRBJ2-7; 15 bases line up with TRBD2. Germline V gives CDR1 DFQATT, CDR2 SNEGSKA (reference sequence). V shed 2 bases, J shed 3 bases, and the junction held 2 bases outside the gene matches. The CDR3 is 15 residues long. The CDR3 spells CSARRTSGRGYEQYF. Written as DNA, the CDR3 is TGCAGTGCTAGAAGGACTAGCGGGAGGGGCTACGAGCAGTACTTC.

Only a few counts were recorded for this clonotype. This sequence joins TRBV7-9 and TRBJ1-6, with D possibly being TRBD1 (6 bases). The V gene lost 4 bases and the J gene lost 7 bases, with 14 bases spanning the gap. Germline V gene sequence: CDR1 SEHNR, CDR2 FQNEAQ (reference sequence). CDR3 length: 15 amino acids. CDR3 protein: CASSSRDTLNSPLHF. The CDR3, as DNA: TGTGCCAGCAGCTCCCGGGACACTTTAAATTCACCCCTCCACTTT.

J is TRBJ2-7 and V is TRBV7-3, with D tentatively TRBD2 (7 bases). The V end was cut by 1 base, the J end by 3 bases, with 22 bases between. The CDR3 totals 18 residues. Germline V lookup: CDR1 SGHTA, CDR2 FQGTGA. The CDR3 protein is CASSLSGGGTTVYYEQYF. CDR3 nucleotide sequence: TGTGCCAGCAGCTTAAGTGGGGGGGGGACAACGGTCTACTACGAGCAGTACTTC. The full variable domain, with the rest looked up from reference TRBV7-3 and TRBJ2-7, is GAGVSQTPSNKVTEKGKYVELRCDPISGHTALYWYRQSLGQGPEFLIYFQGTGAADDSGLPNDRFFAVRPEGSVSTLKIQRTERGDSAVYLCASSLSGGGTTVYYEQYFGPGTRLTVT.